This note documents a single T cell receptor beta chain sequence. Its antigen is currently unknown. This entry comes from a study of molecular identifiers for immune sequencing clone quantification. Study-wide results and caveats: Barcodes shared by identical TCR molecules could lead to underestimated sizes of highly expanded clones.

This CDR3 contains 13 residues. The germline CDR1 and CDR2 sequences are LGHNA and YNFKEQ. The ends were cut back, 11 bases at V and 9 bases at J, with 22 bases in the middle. For bulk TCR libraries, previously described methods and listed TCR primers were used. MiXCR was run by TCRdb on the PCR reads, yielding one entry per CDR3 protein. Among 45,000 to 55,000 distinct CDR3 sequences listed, more than 35% were seen once. Libraries from naive CD8 cells were generated from approximately 22,000 to 940,000 sorted cells (with 10%, 30% or 50% RNA). Naive CD8 T cells were sorted, and the gate applied was CD8+CD4-CCR7+CD45RA+.

The sequenced sample consisted of naive CD8+ T cells from blood, with Jurkat cell RNA spiked in. Subset here: FACS-sorted CD8+CD4-CCR7+CD45RA+ naive T cells. The chain employs TRBV4-2 and TRBJ2-5; D is undetermined. This receptor was identified in a human donor in good health. Some libraries in this study had Jurkat cell RNA spiked in. The CDR3 region has the DNA TGTGCCTGCTGCCAAGAATGGTTGGAGCCCCAGTACTTC. Translating it yields CACCQEWLEPQYF.